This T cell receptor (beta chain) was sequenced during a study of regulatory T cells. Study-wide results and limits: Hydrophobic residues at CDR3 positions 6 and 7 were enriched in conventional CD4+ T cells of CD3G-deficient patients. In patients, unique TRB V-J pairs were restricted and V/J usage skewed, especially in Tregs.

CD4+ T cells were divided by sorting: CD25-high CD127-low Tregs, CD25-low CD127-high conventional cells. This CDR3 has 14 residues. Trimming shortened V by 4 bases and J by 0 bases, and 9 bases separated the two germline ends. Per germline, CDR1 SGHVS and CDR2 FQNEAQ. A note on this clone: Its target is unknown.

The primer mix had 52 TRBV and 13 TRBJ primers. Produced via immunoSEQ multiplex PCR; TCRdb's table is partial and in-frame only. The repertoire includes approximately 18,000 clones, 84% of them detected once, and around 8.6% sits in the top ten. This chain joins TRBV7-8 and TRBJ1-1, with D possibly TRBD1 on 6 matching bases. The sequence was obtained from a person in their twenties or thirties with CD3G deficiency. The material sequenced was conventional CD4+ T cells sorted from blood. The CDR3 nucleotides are TGTGCCAGCAGCTCCGGGACATTGAACACTGAAGCTTTCTTT. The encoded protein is CASSSGTLNTEAFF.